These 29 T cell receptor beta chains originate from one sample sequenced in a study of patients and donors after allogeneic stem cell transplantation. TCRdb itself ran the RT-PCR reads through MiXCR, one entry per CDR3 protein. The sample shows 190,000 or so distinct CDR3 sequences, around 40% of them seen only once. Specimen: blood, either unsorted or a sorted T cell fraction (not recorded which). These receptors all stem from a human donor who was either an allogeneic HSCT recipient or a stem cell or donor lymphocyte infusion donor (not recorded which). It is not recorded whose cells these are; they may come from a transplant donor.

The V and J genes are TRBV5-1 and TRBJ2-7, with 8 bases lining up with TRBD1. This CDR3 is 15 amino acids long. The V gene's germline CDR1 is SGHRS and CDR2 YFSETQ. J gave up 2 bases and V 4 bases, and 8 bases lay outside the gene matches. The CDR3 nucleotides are TGCGCCAGCAGCGGAAACAGGGGGATTCCCTACGAGCAGTACTTC. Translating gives CASSGNRGIPYEQYF.

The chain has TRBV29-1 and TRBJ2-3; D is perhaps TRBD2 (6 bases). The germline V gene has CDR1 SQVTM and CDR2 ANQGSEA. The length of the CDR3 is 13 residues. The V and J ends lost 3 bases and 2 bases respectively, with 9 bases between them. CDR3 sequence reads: CSVEGLHTDTQYF. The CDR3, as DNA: TGCAGCGTTGAGGGACTTCACACAGATACGCAGTATTTT.

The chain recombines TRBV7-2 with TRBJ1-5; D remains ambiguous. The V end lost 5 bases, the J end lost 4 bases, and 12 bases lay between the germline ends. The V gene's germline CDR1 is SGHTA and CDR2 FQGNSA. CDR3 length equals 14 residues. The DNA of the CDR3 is TGTGCCAGCAGCAGGATAGCCGCAAATCAGCCCCAGCATTTT. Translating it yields CASSRIAANQPQHF.

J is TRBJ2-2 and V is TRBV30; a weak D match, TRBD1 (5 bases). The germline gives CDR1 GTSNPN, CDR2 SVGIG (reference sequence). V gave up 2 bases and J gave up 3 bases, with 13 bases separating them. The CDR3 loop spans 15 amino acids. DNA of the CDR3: TGTGCCTGGAGTCCTCCAGGGCGCGACACCGGGGAGCTGTTTTTT. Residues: CAWSPPGRDTGELFF.

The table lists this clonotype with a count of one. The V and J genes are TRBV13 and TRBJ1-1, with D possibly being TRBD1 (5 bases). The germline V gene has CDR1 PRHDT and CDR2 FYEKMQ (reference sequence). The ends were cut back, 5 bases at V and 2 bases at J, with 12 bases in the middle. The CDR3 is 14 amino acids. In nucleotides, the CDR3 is TGTGCCAGCAGCCCCCCCCAGGGAAACACTGAAGCTTTCTTT. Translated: CASSPPQGNTEAFF.

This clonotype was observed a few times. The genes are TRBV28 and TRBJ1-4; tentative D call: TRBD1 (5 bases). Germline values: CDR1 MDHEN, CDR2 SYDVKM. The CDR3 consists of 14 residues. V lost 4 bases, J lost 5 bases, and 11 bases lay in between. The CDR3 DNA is TGTGCCAGCAGTTCCAGCGGGGCAAATGAAAAACTGTTTTTT. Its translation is CASSSSGANEKLFF.

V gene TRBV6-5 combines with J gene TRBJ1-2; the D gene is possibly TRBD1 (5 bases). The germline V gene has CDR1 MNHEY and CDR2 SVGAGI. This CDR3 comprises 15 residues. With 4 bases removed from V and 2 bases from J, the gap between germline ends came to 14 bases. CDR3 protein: CASSFDARENYGYTF. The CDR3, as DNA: TGTGCCAGCAGTTTTGATGCCAGGGAAAACTATGGCTACACCTTC.

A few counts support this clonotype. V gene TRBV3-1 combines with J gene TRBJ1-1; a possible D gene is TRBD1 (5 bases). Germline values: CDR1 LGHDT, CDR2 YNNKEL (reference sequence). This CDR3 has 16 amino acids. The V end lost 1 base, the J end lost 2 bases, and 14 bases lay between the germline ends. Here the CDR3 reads CASSQAPKQANTEAFF. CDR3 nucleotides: TGTGCCAGCAGCCAAGCCCCCAAACAGGCCAACACTGAAGCTTTCTTT.

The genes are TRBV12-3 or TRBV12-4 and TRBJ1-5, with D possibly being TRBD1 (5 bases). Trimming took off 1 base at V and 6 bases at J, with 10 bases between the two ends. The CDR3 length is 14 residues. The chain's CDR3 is CASSLGGRAQPQHF. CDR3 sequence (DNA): TGTGCCAGCAGTTTAGGGGGGAGAGCTCAGCCCCAGCATTTT.

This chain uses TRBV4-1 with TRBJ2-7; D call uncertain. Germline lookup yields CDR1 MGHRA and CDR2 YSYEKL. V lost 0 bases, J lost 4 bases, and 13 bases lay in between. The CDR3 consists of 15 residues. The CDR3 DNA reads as TGCGCCAGCAGCCAAGAAAAACCCGGCCGATACGAGCAGTACTTC. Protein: CASSQEKPGRYEQYF.

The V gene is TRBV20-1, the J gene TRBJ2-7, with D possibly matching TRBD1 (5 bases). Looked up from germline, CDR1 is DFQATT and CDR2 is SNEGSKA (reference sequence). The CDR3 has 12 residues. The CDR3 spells CSSTRASYEQYF. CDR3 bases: TGCAGCTCAACCAGGGCTTCCTACGAGCAGTACTTC.

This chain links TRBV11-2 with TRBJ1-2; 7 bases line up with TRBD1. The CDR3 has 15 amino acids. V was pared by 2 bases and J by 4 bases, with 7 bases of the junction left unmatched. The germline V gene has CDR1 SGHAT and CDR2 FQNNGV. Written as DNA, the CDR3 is TGTGCCAGCAGCTTAACTTGGGGACAGCGCTATGGCTACACCTTC. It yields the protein CASSLTWGQRYGYTF. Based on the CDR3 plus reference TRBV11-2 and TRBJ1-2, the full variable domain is EAGVAQSPRYKIIEKRQSVAFWCNPISGHATLYWYQQILGQGPKLLIQFQNNGVVDDSQLPKDRFSAERLKGVDSTLKIQPAKLEDSAVYLCASSLTWGQRYGYTFGSGTRLTVV.

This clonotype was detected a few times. CDR3: CASRLQGSNSPLHF. The DNA of the CDR3 is TGTGCCAGCAGGTTACAGGGTTCAAATTCACCCCTCCACTTT. V and J are TRBV27 and TRBJ1-6, with a possible D match to TRBD1 (6 bases). With 6 bases removed from V and 7 bases from J, the gap between germline ends came to 13 bases. The CDR3 has 14 amino acids. CDR1 is MNHEY and CDR2 is SMNVEV in the germline V gene (reference sequence).

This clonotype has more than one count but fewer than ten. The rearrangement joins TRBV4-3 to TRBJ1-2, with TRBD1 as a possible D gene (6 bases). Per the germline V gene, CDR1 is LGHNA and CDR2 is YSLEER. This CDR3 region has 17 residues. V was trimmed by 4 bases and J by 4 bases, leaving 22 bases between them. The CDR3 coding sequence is TGCGCCAGCAGCCCGAAGCTCCTTTCGGGGGCCCCCTATGGCTACACCTTC. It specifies CASSPKLLSGAPYGYTF.

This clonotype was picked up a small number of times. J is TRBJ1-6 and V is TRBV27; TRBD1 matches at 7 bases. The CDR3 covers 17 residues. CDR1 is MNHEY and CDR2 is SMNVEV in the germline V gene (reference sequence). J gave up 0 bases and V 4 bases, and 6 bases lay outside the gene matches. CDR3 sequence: CASSWTGGSSYNSPLHF. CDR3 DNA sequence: TGTGCCAGCAGTTGGACAGGTGGGAGCTCCTATAATTCACCCCTCCACTTT.

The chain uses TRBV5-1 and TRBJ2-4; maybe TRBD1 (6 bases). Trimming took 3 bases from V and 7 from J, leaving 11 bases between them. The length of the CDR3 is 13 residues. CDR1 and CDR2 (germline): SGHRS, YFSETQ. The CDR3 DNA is TGCGCCAGCAGCTCCAGGGGAAGGAACATTCAGTACTTC. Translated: CASSSRGRNIQYF. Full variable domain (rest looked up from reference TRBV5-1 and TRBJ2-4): KAGVTQTPRYLIKTRGQQVTLSCSPISGHRSVSWYQQTPGQGLQFLFEYFSETQRNKGNFPGRFSGRQFSNSRSEMNVSTLELGDSALYLCASSSRGRNIQYFGAGTRLSVL.

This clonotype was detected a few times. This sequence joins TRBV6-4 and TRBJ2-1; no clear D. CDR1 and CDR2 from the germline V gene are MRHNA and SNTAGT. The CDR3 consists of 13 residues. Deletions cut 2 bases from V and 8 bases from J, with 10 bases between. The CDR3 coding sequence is TGTGCCAGCAGTGACGGAAAATGGGATGAGCAGTTCTTC. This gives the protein CASSDGKWDEQFF.

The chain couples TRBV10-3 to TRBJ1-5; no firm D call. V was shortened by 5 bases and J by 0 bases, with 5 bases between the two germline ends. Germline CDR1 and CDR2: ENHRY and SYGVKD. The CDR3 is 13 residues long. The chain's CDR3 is CAISSDSNQPQHF. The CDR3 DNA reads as TGTGCCATCAGTAGTGATAGCAATCAGCCCCAGCATTTT.

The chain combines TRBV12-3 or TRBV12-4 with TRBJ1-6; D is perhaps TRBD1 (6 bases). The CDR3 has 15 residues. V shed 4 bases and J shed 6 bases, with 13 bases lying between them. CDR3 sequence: CASSSDRFPNSPLHF. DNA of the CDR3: TGTGCCAGCAGTTCCGACAGGTTCCCTAATTCACCCCTCCACTTT.

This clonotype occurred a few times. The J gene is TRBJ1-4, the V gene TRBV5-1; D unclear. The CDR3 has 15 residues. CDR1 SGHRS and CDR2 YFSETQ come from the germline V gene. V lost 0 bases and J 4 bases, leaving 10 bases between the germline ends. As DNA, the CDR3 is TGCGCCAGCAGCTTGGATGGAGACTTTAATGAAAAACTGTTTTTT. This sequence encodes CASSLDGDFNEKLFF. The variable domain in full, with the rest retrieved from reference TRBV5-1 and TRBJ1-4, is KAGVTQTPRYLIKTRGQQVTLSCSPISGHRSVSWYQQTPGQGLQFLFEYFSETQRNKGNFPGRFSGRQFSNSRSEMNVSTLELGDSALYLCASSLDGDFNEKLFFGSGTQLSVL.

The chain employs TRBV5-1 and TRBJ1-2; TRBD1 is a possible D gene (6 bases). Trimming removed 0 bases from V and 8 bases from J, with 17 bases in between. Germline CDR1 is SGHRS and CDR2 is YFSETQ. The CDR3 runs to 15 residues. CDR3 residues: CASSLDDRQPEGYTF. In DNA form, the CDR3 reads TGCGCCAGCAGCTTGGACGACAGGCAACCGGAGGGCTACACCTTC.

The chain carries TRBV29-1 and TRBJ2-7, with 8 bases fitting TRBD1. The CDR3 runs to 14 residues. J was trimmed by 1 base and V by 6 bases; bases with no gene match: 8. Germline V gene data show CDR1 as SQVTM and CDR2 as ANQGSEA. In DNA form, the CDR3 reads TGCAGCGTAGCCGGGACAGGCTTTTCCTACGAGCAGTACTTC. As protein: CSVAGTGFSYEQYF.

This CDR3 is CASSLMDSDDGYTF. As DNA, the CDR3 is TGTGCCAGCAGCTTAATGGACAGCGATGATGGCTACACCTTC. The chain recombines TRBV7-9 with TRBJ1-2, with D perhaps matching TRBD1 (6 bases). Germline V gives CDR1 SEHNR, CDR2 FQNEAQ (reference sequence). The CDR3 is 14 amino acids. Trimming cost V 2 bases and J 6 bases, with 13 bases left between them.

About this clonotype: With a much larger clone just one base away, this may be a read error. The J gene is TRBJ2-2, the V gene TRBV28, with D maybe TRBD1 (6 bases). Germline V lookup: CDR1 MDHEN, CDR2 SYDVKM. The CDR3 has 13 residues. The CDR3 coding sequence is TGTGCCAGCAGTGAACAGGGTGCCGGGGAGCCGTTTTTT. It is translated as CASSEQGAGEPFF. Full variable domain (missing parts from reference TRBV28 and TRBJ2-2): DVKVTQSSRYLVKRTGEKVFLECVQDMDHENMFWYRQDPGLGLRLIYFSYDVKMKEKGDIPEGYSVSREKKERFSLILESASTNQTSMYLCASSEQGAGEPFFGEGSRLTVL.

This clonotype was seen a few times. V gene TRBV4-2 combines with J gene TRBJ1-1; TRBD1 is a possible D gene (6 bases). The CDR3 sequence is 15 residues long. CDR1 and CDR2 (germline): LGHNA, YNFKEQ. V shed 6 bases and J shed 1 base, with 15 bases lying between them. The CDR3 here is CASSYQQGKNTEAFF. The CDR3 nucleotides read TGTGCCAGCAGTTATCAACAGGGTAAGAACACTGAAGCTTTCTTT.

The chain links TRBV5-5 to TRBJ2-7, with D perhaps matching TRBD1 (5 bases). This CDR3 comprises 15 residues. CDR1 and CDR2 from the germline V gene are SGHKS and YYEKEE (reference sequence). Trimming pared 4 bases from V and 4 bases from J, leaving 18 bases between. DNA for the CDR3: TGTGCCAGCAGCGTGGACCCTAACAGGTTGTACGAGCAGTACTTC. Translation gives CASSVDPNRLYEQYF.

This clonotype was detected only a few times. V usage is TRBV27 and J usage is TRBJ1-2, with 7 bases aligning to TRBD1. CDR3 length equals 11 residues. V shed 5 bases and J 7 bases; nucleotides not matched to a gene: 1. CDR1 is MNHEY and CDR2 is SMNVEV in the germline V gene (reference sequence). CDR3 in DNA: TGTGCCAGCAGTCAGGGGGTTGGCTACACCTTC. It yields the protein CASSQGVGYTF.

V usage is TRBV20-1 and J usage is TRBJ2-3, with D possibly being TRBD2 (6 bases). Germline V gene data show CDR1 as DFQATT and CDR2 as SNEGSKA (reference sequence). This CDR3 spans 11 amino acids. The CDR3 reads CSDGGRDTQYF. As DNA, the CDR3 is TGCAGCGACGGGGGAAGAGATACGCAGTATTTT.

The DNA for the CDR3 is TGTGCCAGCACCACCGGGGGGACACTTGTCTATGGCTACACCTTC. It encodes CASTTGGTLVYGYTF. This rearrangement joins TRBV6-6 to TRBJ1-2, with a tentative D call TRBD1 (6 bases). There are 15 residues in the CDR3. The V gene's germline CDR1 is MNHNY and CDR2 SVGAGI (reference sequence). With 7 bases removed from V and 4 bases from J, the gap between germline ends came to 19 bases.